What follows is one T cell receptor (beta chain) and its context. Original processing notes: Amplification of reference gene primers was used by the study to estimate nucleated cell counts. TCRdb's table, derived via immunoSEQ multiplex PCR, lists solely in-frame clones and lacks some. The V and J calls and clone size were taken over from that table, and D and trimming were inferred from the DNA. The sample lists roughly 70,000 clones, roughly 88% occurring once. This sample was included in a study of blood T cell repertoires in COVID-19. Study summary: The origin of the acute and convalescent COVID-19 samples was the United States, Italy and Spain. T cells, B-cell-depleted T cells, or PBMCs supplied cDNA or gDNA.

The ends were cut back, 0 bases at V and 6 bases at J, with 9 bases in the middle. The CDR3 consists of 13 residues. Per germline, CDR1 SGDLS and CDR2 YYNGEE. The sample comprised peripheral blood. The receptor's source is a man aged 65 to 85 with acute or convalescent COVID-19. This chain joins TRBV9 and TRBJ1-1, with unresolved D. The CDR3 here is CASSVATRAEAFF. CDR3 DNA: TGTGCCAGCAGCGTAGCTACGAGAGCTGAAGCTTTCTTT.